Below are 9 T cell receptor beta chains sequenced from a single sample in a study of shared clonotypes between healthy human individuals. Only in-frame clones appear in the TCRdb table, and some are missing; sequencing was by immunoSEQ multiplex PCR. The sample lists approximately 1,500,000 clones, 95% to 99% occurring once. What was sequenced was naive CD4+ T cells sorted from blood. Indicated subset: CD45RA+ positively selected. These receptors originate from a man aged 25-40 years in good health.

This clone was counted once. This chain joins TRBV6-5 and TRBJ2-3; TRBD2 matches at 8 bases. The CDR3 is made up of 15 amino acids. In germline, CDR1 is MNHEY, CDR2 SVGAGI. J lost 0 bases, V lost 2 bases, and 1 base had no gene match. DNA of the CDR3: TGTGCCAGCAGTTACGGCGGGAGGAGCACAGATACGCAGTATTTT. This translates into CASSYGGRSTDTQYF.

The chain couples TRBV6-6 to TRBJ2-1; D gene unclear. CDR3 length: 16 residues. V gave up 6 bases and J gave up 6 bases, with 21 bases separating them. The germline gives CDR1 MNHNY, CDR2 SVGAGI (reference sequence). CDR3 bases: TGTGCCAGCAGAAAGCCCGGACCTCCCCGCAGCAATGAGCAGTTCTTC. Protein product: CASRKPGPPRSNEQFF.

The chain joins TRBV2 to TRBJ2-1, with 10 bases matching TRBD2. This CDR3 region has 16 residues. V shed 4 bases and J 9 bases; nucleotides not matched to a gene: 12. Germline V gene lookup returns CDR1 SNHLY and CDR2 FYNNEI. The CDR3 coding sequence is TGTGCCAGCAGTGCCCGGCGGGGACTAGCGACTCCTGAGCAGTTCTTC. Amino acid sequence: CASSARRGLATPEQFF.

This rearrangement joins TRBV6-4 to TRBJ1-5, with 7 nucleotides matching TRBD1. Germline-derived CDR1 and CDR2 are MRHNA and SNTAGT. Trimming removed 7 bases from V and 2 bases from J; junction bases left unmatched: 8. The CDR3 has 15 amino acids. The CDR3 region has the DNA TGTGCCAGCACCACCGACAGGGTTCGCAATCAGCCCCAGCATTTT. As protein: CASTTDRVRNQPQHF.

Comments on this clone: The sample has other DNA sequences that encode this CDR3 too. The chain joins TRBV5-1 to TRBJ2-5; D possibly uses TRBD1 or TRBD2 (5 bases each). V was shortened by 1 base and J by 5 bases, with 12 bases between the two germline ends. The CDR3 extends over 14 amino acids. Germline CDR1 is SGHRS and CDR2 is YFSETQ. The CDR3 sequence: CASSLQGEGETQYF. In DNA, the CDR3 is TGCGCCAGCAGCTTGCAGGGCGAGGGGGAGACCCAGTACTTC.

The chain employs TRBV19 and TRBJ1-5; D is ambiguous. V gave up 6 bases and J gave up 4 bases, with 16 bases separating them. Germline CDR1 LNHDA, CDR2 SQIVND (reference sequence). The CDR3 extends over 15 amino acids. DNA for the CDR3: TGTGCCAGTAGCCCCTCCCCCAGGAAGAATCAGCCCCAGCATTTT. Translation: CASSPSPRKNQPQHF. Together with reference TRBV19 and TRBJ1-5, the CDR3 gives the full variable domain: DGGITQSPKYLFRKEGQNVTLSCEQNLNHDAMYWYRQDPGQGLRLIYYSQIVNDFQKGDIAEGYSVSREKKESFPLTVTSAQKNPTAFYLCASSPSPRKNQPQHFGDGTRLSIL.

The chain links TRBV28 to TRBJ1-1; tentative D call: TRBD1 (5 bases). Per germline, CDR1 MDHEN and CDR2 SYDVKM. Trimming removed 4 bases at V and 6 bases at J, with 18 bases between. This CDR3 has 15 amino acids. CDR3 DNA: TGTGCCAGCAGTTCCTCCAGGGCCCTGGCGTCTGAAGCTTTCTTT. Protein: CASSSSRALASEAFF.

This chain joins TRBV6-6 and TRBJ2-5; 9 nucleotides agree with TRBD1. The V and J ends lost 6 bases and 2 bases, in that order; junction bases with no gene match: 7. CDR1 and CDR2 (germline): MNHNY, SVGAGI (reference sequence). This CDR3 has 15 residues. The CDR3 region has the DNA TGTGCCAGCAGAACCGGACAGGGGATACAAGAGACCCAGTACTTC. It yields the protein CASRTGQGIQETQYF.

The rearrangement links TRBV5-1 to TRBJ2-7; tentatively, D is TRBD1 (6 bases). Deletions cut 3 bases from V and 7 bases from J, with 29 bases between. Germline assignment: CDR1 SGHRS and CDR2 YFSETQ. This CDR3 has 18 residues. Here the CDR3 DNA reads TGCGCCAGCAGCTCGGGGTTGACAGGCCCAGTTGGGATAGGAGAGCAGTACTTC. The encoded protein is CASSSGLTGPVGIGEQYF. The variable domain in full, completed from reference TRBV5-1 and TRBJ2-7, reads KAGVTQTPRYLIKTRGQQVTLSCSPISGHRSVSWYQQTPGQGLQFLFEYFSETQRNKGNFPGRFSGRQFSNSRSEMNVSTLELGDSALYLCASSSGLTGPVGIGEQYFGPGTRLTVT.